This record concerns one T cell receptor (beta chain) sequence. 13 Jbeta primers and 60 Vbeta primers were used for the PCR. Repertoires were generated with immunoSEQ multiplex PCR, while TCRdb's copy carries only in-frame clones and drops some. This sample yields 110,000 or so clones, of which 76% are seen a single time; roughly a sixth belongs to the top ten. The data originate from a study of cytomegalovirus exposure and HLA in healthy donors. Germline CDR1 is SGHNT and CDR2 is YYREEE (reference sequence). This CDR3 contains 13 residues. J was trimmed by 6 bases and V by 1 base; bases with no gene match: 1.

The V and J genes are TRBV5-4 and TRBJ1-2; 9 nucleotides match TRBD1. This sequence was found in a middle-aged man in good health and CMV-seropositive. The sequencing sample was made of PBMCs. The CDR3 DNA follows: TGTGCCAGCAGCTTGACAGGGGGCCATGGCTACACCTTC. Protein: CASSLTGGHGYTF.